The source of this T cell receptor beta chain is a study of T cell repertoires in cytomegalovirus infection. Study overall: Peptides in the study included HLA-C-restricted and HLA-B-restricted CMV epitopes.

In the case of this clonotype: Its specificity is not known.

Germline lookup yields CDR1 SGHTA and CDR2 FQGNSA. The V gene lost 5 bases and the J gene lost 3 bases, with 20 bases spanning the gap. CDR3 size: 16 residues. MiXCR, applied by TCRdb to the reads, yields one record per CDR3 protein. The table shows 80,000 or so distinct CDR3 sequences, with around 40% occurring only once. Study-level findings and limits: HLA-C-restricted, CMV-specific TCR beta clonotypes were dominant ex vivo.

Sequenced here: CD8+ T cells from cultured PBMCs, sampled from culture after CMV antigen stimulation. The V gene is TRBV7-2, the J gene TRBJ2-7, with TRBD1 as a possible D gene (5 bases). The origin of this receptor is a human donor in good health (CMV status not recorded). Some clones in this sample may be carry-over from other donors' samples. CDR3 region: CASSPIGSLGLYEQYF. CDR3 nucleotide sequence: TGTGCCAGCAGCCCGATAGGTAGTTTGGGGCTCTACGAGCAGTACTTC.